This TCR beta chain was profiled in a study of response to subunit inactivated influenza vaccine. Study findings and constraints: It was suggested by the authors that few new T cells are recruited by each seasonal influenza vaccination.

TCRdb reprocessed the RT-PCR reads with MiXCR, giving one entry per CDR3 protein. The sample lists 250,000 to 350,000 distinct CDR3 sequences, approximately 20% occurring once. As to this clonotype: Its antigen is still unknown.

The sequencing here drew on PBMCs from blood, taken approximately 22 months after vaccination. The receptor was isolated from a man aged 50-75 years who received an inactivated influenza vaccine.

The CDR3 is CASSARQGEKEKLFF. In DNA form, the CDR3 reads TGTGCCAGTAGTGCCCGACAGGGTGAGAAGGAAAAACTGTTTTTT. V usage is TRBV19 and J usage is TRBJ1-4; TRBD1 matches 7 bases. Germline CDR1 LNHDA, CDR2 SQIVND (reference sequence). The ends lost 5 bases at V and 8 bases at J; junction bases unmatched: 11. The CDR3 extends over 15 amino acids. Drawing the rest from reference TRBV19 and TRBJ1-4, the complete variable domain is DGGITQSPKYLFRKEGQNVTLSCEQNLNHDAMYWYRQDPGQGLRLIYYSQIVNDFQKGDIAEGYSVSREKKESFPLTVTSAQKNPTAFYLCASSARQGEKEKLFFGSGTQLSVL.